The entry below describes one TCR beta chain. Germline CDR1 reads MNHEY; CDR2 reads SMNVEV (reference sequence). The CDR3 has 17 amino acids. V lost 6 bases and J lost 1; bases outside the gene matches: 14. The assay was immunoSEQ multiplex PCR, and TCRdb's table has in-frame clones only and misses some. This sample has 80,000 or so clones, with roughly 90% found just once. This record comes from a study of T cell responses to AZD1222 COVID-19 vaccine. The V call is TRBV27, the J call TRBJ1-2; 7 bases are a match to TRBD1. The TCR originated in an adult who received the AZD1222 COVID-19 vaccine. Sequencing used peripheral blood, obtained 28 days after the second AZD1222 dose. DNA for the CDR3: TGTGCCAGCAGCTACCAGGGGGGGGAGTTGAGTAACTATGGCTACACCTTC. Protein sequence: CASSYQGGELSNYGYTF.